Sequencing of this TCR beta chain was carried out in a study of technical replicates of blood from a handful of donors. Germline V gene sequence: CDR1 SGDLS, CDR2 YYNGEE. This CDR3 has 13 residues. V lost 0 bases to trimming and J lost 14 bases, with 14 bases between them. Clones were sequenced by immunoSEQ multiplex PCR, and TCRdb holds only the in-frame ones, with some missing. The sample contains tens of thousands of clones, 98% of which appear only once. The material sequenced was T cells isolated from PBMCs. V usage is TRBV9 and J usage is TRBJ1-4, with D perhaps matching TRBD1 (5 bases). The source is a human donor in good health. CDR3 DNA: TGTGCCAGCAGCGTAGGCCTAGGGGCAGGGCTGTTTTTT. It is translated as CASSVGLGAGLFF.